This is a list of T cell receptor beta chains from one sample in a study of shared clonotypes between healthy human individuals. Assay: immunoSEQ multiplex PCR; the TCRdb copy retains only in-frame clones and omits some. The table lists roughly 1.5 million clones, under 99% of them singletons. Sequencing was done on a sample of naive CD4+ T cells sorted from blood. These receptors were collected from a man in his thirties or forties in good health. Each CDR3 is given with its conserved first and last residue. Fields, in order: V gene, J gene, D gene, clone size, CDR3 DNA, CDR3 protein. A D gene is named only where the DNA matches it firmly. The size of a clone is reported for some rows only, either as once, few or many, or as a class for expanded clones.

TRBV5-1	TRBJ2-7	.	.	TGCGCCAGCAGCTTGGTGGGGGGGCCCTACGAGCAGTACTTC	CASSLVGGPYEQYF
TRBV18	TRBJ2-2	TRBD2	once	TGTGCCAGCTCACCAAGCCTAGCGGGACTAGACACCGGGGAGCTGTTTTTT	CASSPSLAGLDTGELFF
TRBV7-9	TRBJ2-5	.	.	TGTGCCAGCAGCTTAACGGTTGGAGAGACCCAGTACTTC	CASSLTVGETQYF
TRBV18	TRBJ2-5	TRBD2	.	TGTGCCAGCTCACCTCCCGACAGGACTAGCGGAACGCAAGAGACCCAGTACTTC	CASSPPDRTSGTQETQYF
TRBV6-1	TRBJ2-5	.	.	TGTGCCAGCAGTGAACAAGGGGCAGAGACCCAGTACTTC	CASSEQGAETQYF
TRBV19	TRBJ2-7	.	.	TGTGCCAGTAACGCCAGCGTTTCCTACGAGCAGTACTTC	CASNASVSYEQYF
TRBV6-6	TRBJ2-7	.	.	TGTGCCAGCAGTTACTCGAATCTAGAAGTGGTCTACGAGCAGTACTTC	CASSYSNLEVVYEQYF
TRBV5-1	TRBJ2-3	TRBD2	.	TGCGCCAGCAGCCCGGGACTAGCGGGAGGAACAGATACGCAGTATTTT	CASSPGLAGGTDTQYF
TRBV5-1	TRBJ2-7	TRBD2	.	TGCGCCAGCAGCTTGGGACTAGCGGGCACCTACGAGCAGTACTTC	CASSLGLAGTYEQYF
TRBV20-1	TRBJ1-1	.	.	TGCAGTGCTACAGGGAGTGGAGCTTTCTTT	CSATGSGAFF
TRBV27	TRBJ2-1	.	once	TGTGCCAGCAGTTCCCCGATGGGACTCCACTACAATGAGCAGTTCTTC	CASSSPMGLHYNEQFF
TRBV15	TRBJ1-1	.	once	TGTGCCACCAGCAGAGATTATGGGGGGGGCGGTGAAGCTTTCTTT	CATSRDYGGGGEAFF
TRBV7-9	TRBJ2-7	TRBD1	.	TGTGCCAGCAGCACTGGGACAGGGAGAGAGCAGTACTTC	CASSTGTGREQYF
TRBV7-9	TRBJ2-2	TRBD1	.	TGTGCCAGCAGCTTATTAGGACAGGTCACCGGGGAGCTGTTTTTT	CASSLLGQVTGELFF
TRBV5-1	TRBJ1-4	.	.	TGCGCCAGCAGCTTCAGGGACGGCCGGTATGAAAAACTGTTTTTT	CASSFRDGRYEKLFF
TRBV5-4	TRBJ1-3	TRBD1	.	TGTGCCAGCAGCCCGACAGGGCCGTCCGGAAACACCATATATTTT	CASSPTGPSGNTIYF
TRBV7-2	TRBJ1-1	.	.	TGTGCCAGCAGCTTACAGATGAACACTGAAGCTTTCTTT	CASSLQMNTEAFF
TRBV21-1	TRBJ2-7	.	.	TGTGCCAGCACCCAACTCACGGGGACAGCAACCTACGAGCAGTACTTC	CASTQLTGTATYEQYF
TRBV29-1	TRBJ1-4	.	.	TGCAGCGTTGTGTGGGAGGGGGAAAAACTGTTTTTT	CSVVWEGEKLFF
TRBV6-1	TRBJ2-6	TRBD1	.	TGTGCCGGTAGACAGGGGGGCTCTGGGGCCAACGTCCTGACTTTC	CAGRQGGSGANVLTF
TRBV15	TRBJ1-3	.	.	TGTGCCACCAGCAGAGATCGGTCTCTCTCTGGAAACACCATATATTTT	CATSRDRSLSGNTIYF
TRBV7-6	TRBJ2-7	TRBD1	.	TGTGCCAGCAACCTCGGGTCGGGGACAGGGGATTACGAGCAGTACTTC	CASNLGSGTGDYEQYF
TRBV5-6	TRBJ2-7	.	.	TGTGCCAGCAGCCCTAGGACGAGGTACTACGAGCAGTACTTC	CASSPRTRYYEQYF
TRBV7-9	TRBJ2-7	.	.	TGTGCCAGCAGCCTACGGGACGGTGGATACGAGCAGTACTTC	CASSLRDGGYEQYF
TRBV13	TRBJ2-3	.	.	TGTGCCAGCAGCTTAGGAGTAGATACGCAGTATTTT	CASSLGVDTQYF
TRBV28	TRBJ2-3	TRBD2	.	TGTGCCAGCAGTTCCCCAGCGGGAGGGCCACATACGCAGTATTTT	CASSSPAGGPHTQYF
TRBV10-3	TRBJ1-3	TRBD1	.	TGTGCCATCAGCAGGACAGGGCTGGAGGTCACCATATATTTT	CAISRTGLEVTIYF
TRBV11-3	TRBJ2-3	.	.	TGTGCCAGCAGCTTAGGCTGGGACGCCCGAGGAACAGATACGCAGTATTTT	CASSLGWDARGTDTQYF
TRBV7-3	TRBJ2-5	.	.	TGTGCCAGCAGCTTAGAGGGATTTTATCAAGAGACCCAGTACTTC	CASSLEGFYQETQYF
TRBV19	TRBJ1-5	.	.	TGTGCCAGCACCCGTGGACGGAATAGCAATCAGCCCCAGCATTTT	CASTRGRNSNQPQHF